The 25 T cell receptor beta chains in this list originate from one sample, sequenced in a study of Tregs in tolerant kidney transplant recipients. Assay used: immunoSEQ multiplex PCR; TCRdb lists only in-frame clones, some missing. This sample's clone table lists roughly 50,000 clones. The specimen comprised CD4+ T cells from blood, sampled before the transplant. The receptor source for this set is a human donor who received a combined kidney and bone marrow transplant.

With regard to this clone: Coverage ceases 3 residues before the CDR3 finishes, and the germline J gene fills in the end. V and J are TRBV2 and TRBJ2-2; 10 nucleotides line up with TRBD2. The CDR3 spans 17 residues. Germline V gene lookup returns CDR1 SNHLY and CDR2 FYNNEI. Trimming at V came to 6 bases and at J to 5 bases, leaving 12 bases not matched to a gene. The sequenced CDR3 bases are TGTGCCAGCAGGGTAGGGAGCGGGGGGGCCCGGACCGGGGAG. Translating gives CASRVGSGGARTGE. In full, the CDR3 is CASRVGSGGARTGELFF. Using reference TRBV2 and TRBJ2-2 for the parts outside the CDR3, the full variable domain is EPEVTQTPSHQVTQMGQEVILRCVPISNHLYFYWYRQILGQKVEFLVSFYNNEISEKSEIFDDQFSVERPDGSNFTLKIRSTKLEDSAMYFCASRVGSGGARTGELFFGEGSRLTVL.

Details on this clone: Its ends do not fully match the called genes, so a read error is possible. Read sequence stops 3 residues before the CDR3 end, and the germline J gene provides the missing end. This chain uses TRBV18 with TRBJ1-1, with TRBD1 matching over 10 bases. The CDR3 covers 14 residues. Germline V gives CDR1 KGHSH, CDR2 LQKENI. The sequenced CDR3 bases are TGTGCCAGCTCAGGGGGACAGGGGAACCCTGAA. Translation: CASSGGQGNPE. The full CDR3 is CASSGGQGNPEAFF.

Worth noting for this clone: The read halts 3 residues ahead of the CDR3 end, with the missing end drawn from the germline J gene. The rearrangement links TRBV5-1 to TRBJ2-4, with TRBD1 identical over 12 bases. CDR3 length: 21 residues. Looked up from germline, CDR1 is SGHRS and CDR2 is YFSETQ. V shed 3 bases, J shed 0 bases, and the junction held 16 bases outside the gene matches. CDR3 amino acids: CASSSPGQGAESPLAKNIQYF. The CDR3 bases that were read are TGCGCCAGCAGCTCCCCGGGACAGGGGGCGGAAAGCCCTCTAGCCAAAAACATT.

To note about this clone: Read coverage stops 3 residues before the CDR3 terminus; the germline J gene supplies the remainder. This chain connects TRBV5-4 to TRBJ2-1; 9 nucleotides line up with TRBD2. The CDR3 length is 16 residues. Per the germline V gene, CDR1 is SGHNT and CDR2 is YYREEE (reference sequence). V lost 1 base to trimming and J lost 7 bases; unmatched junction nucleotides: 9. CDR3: CASSLKSREGVNEQFF. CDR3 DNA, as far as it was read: TGTGCCAGCAGCTTGAAATCGCGGGAGGGGGTTAATGAG.

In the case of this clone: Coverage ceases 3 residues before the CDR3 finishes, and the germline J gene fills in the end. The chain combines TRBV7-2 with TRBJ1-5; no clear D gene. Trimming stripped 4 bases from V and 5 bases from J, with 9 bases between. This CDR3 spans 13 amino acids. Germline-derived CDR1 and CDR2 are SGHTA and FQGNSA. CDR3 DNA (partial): TGTGCCAGCAGCTCTAGCGGGTATCAGCCC. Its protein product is CASSSSGYQP. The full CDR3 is CASSSSGYQPQHF.

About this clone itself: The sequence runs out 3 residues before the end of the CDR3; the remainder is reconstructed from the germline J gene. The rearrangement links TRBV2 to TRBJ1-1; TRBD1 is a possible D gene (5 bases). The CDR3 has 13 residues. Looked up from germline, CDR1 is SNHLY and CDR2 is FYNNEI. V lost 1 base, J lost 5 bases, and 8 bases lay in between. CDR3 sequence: CASSEGGRTEAFF. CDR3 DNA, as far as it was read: TGTGCCAGCAGTGAAGGGGGCAGGACTGAA.

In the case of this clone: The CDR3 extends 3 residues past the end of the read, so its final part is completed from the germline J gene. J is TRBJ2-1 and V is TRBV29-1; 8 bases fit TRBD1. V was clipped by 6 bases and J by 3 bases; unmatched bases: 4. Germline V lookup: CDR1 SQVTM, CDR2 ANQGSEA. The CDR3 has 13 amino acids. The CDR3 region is CSVGTGGYNEQFF. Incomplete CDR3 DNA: TGCAGCGTGGGAACAGGGGGCTACAATGAG.

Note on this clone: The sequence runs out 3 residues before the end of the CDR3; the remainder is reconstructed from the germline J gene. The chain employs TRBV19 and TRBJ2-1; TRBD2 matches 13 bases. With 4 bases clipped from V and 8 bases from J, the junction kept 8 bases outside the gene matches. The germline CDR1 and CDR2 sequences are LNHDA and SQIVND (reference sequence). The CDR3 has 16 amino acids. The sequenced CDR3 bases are TGTGCCAGTAGTAGGACTAGCGGGGGTATTAGCTATGAG. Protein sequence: CASSRTSGGISYE. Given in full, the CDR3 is CASSRTSGGISYEQFF.

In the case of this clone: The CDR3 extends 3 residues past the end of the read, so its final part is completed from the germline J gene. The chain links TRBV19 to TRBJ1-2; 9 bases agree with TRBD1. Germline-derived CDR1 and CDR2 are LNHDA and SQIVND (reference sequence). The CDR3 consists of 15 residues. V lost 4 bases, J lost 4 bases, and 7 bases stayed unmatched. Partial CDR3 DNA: TGTGCCAGTAGTAGGGGACAGGGCATACCCTATGGC. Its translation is CASSRGQGIPYG. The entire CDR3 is CASSRGQGIPYGYTF.

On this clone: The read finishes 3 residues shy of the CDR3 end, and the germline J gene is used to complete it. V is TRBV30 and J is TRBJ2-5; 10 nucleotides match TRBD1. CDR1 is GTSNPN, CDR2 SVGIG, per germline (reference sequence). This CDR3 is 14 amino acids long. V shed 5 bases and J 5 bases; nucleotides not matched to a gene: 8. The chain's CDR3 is CAWADRGRWETQYF. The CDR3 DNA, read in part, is TGTGCCTGGGCAGACAGGGGGCGATGGGAGACC.

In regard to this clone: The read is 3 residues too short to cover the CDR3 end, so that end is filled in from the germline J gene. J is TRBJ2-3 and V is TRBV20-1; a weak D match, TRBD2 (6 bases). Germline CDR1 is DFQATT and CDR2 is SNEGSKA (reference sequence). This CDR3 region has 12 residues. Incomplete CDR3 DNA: TGCAGTGCTAGAGGGGGGGACTCCCCG. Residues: CSARGGDSP. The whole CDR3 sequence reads CSARGGDSPQYF.

The part of the CDR3 DNA that was read is TGCGCCAGCAGCACAGGTGGGACAGGGCTAACCGGGGAG. Amino acid sequence: CASSTGGTGLTGE. The whole CDR3 region reads CASSTGGTGLTGELFF. V and J are TRBV5-1 and TRBJ2-2; 9 bases fit TRBD1. The read halts 3 residues ahead of the CDR3 end, with the missing end drawn from the germline J gene. This CDR3 has 16 amino acids. Trimming at V came to 4 bases and at J to 5 bases, leaving 9 bases not matched to a gene. Germline loops: CDR1 SGHRS, CDR2 YFSETQ.

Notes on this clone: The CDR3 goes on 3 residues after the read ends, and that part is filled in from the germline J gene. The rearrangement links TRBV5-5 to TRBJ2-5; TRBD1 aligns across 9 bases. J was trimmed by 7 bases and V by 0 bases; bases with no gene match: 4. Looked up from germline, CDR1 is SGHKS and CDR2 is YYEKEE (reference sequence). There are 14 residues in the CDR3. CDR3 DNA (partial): TGTGCCAGCAGCTTGGTTTTGGGACAGGGGACC. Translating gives CASSLVLGQGT. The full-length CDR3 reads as CASSLVLGQGTQYF.

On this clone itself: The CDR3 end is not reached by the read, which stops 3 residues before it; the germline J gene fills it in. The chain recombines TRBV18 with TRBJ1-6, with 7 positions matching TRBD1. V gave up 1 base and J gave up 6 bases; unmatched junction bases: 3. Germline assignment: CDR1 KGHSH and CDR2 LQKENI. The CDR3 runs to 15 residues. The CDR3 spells CASSPLTGTNSPLHF. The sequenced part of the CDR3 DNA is TGTGCCAGCTCACCACTGACAGGGACTAATTCACCC.

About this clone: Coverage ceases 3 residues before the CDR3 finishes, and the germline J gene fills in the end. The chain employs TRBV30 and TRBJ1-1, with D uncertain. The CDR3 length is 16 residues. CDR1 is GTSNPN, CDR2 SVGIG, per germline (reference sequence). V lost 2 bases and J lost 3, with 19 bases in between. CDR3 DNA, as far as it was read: TGTGCCTGGAGTCCCCTGAGGAGGGCGCGGGACACTGAA. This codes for CAWSPLRRARDTE. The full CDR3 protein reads CAWSPLRRARDTEAFF.

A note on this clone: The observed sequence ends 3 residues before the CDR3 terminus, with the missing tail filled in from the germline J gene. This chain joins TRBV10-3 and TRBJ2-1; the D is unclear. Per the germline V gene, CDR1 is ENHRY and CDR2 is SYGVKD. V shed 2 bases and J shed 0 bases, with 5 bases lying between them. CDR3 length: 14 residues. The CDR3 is CAISEPVSYNEQFF. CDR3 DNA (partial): TGTGCCATCAGTGAGCCAGTCTCCTACAATGAG.

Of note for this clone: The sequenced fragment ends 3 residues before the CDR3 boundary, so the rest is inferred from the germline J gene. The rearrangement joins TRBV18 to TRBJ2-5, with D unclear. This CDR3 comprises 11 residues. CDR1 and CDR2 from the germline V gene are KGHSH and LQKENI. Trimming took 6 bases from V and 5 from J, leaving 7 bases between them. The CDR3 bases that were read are TGTGCCAGCTCTAATTCGGAGACC. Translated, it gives CASSNSET. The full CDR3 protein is CASSNSETQYF.

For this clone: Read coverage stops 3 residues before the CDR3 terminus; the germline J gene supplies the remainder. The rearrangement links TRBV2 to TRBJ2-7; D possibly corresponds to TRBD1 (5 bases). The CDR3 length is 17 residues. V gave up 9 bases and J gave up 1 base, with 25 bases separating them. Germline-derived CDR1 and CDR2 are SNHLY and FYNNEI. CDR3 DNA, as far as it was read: TGTGCCAGTCTGATGGGGCAGGGTCCCTTTTTTTCCTACGAG. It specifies CASLMGQGPFFSYE. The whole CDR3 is CASLMGQGPFFSYEQYF.

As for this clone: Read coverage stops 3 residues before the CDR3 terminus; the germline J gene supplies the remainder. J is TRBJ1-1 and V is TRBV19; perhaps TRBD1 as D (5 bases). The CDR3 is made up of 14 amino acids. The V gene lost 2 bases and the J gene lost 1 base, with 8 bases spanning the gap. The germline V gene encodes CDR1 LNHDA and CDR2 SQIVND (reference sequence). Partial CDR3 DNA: TGTGCCAGTAGTATACAGGGTGGGAACACTGAA. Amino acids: CASSIQGGNTE. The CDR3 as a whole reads CASSIQGGNTEAFF.

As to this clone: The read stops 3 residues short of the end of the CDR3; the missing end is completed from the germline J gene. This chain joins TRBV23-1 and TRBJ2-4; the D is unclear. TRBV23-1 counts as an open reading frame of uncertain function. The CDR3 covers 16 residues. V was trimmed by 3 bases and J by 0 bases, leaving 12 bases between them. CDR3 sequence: CASSQLTFLAKNIQYF. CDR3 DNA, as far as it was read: TGCGCCAGCAGTCAGCTTACATTCCTAGCCAAAAACATT.

The sequenced part of the CDR3 DNA is TGTGCCAGCTCCGCCCGGGGGGGTTACACCGGGGAG. Translation: CASSARGGYTGE. The entire CDR3 protein is CASSARGGYTGELFF. V is TRBV5-6 and J is TRBJ2-2, with 8 bases aligning to TRBD2. The read terminates 3 residues before the CDR3 end, so the remaining end is supplied by the germline J gene. CDR3 length: 15 amino acids. Germline CDR1 reads SGHDT; CDR2 reads YYEEEE. V shed 7 bases and J 3 bases; nucleotides not matched to a gene: 8.

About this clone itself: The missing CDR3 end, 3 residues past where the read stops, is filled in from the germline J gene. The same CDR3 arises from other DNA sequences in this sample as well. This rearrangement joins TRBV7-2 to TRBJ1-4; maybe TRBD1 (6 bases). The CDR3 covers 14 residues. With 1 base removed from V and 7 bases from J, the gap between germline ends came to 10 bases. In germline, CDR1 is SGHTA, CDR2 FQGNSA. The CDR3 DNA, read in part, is TGTGCCAGCAGCTTAGATAGAGGGGGTGAAAAA. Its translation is CASSLDRGGEK. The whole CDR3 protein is CASSLDRGGEKLFF.

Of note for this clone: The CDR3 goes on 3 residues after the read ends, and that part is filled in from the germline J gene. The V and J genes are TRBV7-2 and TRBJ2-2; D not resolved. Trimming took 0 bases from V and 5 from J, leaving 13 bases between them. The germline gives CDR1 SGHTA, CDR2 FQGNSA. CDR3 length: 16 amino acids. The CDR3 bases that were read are TGTGCCAGCAGCTTAGCCTTTCTCCCGGTTACCGGGGAG. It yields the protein CASSLAFLPVTGE. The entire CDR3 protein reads CASSLAFLPVTGELFF.

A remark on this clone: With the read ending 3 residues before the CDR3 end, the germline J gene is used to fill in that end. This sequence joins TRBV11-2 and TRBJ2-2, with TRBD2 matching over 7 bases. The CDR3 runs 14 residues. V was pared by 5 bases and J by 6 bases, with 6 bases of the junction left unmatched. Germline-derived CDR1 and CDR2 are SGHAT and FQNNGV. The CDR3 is CASSVGLDAGELFF. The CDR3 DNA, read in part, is TGTGCCAGCAGCGTCGGACTAGATGCCGGGGAG.

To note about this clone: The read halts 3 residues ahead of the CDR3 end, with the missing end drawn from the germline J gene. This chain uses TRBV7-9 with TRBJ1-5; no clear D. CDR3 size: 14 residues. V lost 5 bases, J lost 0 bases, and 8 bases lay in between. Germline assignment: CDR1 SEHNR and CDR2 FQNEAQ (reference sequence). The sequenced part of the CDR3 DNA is TGTGCCAGCAGCCCGACGGGTAGCAATCAGCCC. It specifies CASSPTGSNQP. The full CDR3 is CASSPTGSNQPQHF.